The 28 T cell receptor beta chains below come from one sample, sequenced in a study of blood T cell repertoires in COVID-19 (dated by TCRdb to the early 2020s). The protocol used for the library was the immunoSEQ multiplex PCR assay. Drawn from immuneACCESS, this table holds only the in-frame rearrangements with V and J called that TCRdb kept. Clones are partly lost; checked studies trace under half to an unresolved V gene and leave the rest unexplained. Here the sample has approximately 390,000 clones; around nine tenths occur a single time. The ten biggest clones cover approximately 9.3% of the sample. The sequenced sample was PBMCs or T cells enriched from blood (not recorded which). The receptors shown here come from a woman between 45 and 65 years old who had recovered from COVID-19.

The rearrangement uses TRBV27 and TRBJ2-7, with D maybe TRBD1 (5 bases). Trimming took off 8 bases at V and 4 bases at J, with 12 bases between the two ends. This CDR3 contains 12 residues. Germline V gives CDR1 MNHEY, CDR2 SMNVEV (reference sequence). CDR3: CASRRTIYEQYF. CDR3 DNA sequence: TGTGCCAGCCGTCGGACAATTTACGAGCAGTACTTC.

CDR3 in amino acids: CASRQVNSPLHF. The CDR3 region has the DNA TGTGCCAGCCGACAGGTTAATTCACCCCTCCACTTT. J is TRBJ1-6 and V is TRBV27; tentatively, D is TRBD1 (6 bases). Germline lookup yields CDR1 MNHEY and CDR2 SMNVEV (reference sequence). V lost 8 bases and J 6 bases, leaving 8 bases between the germline ends. The CDR3 runs to 12 residues.

The chain couples TRBV5-8 to TRBJ2-5; a possible D gene is TRBD2 (5 bases). V was pared by 4 bases and J by 12 bases, with 22 bases between. This CDR3 spans 14 amino acids. Germline CDR1 and CDR2: SGHTS and YDEGEE. In DNA, the CDR3 is TGTGCCAGCAGCCCACGGGGAAGCCACACCCTTGAGTACTTC. Residues: CASSPRGSHTLEYF.

The V and J genes are TRBV9 and TRBJ1-1; D unclear. This CDR3 spans 14 amino acids. Trimming shortened V by 2 bases and J by 1 base, and 9 bases separated the two germline ends. Germline values: CDR1 SGDLS, CDR2 YYNGEE. CDR3 sequence: CASSVVTQNTEAFF. DNA of the CDR3: TGTGCCAGCAGCGTCGTTACACAGAACACTGAAGCTTTCTTT.

The rearrangement links TRBV28 to TRBJ1-6; tentatively, D is TRBD1 (5 bases). In germline, CDR1 is MDHEN, CDR2 SYDVKM. The length of the CDR3 is 14 residues. With 6 bases removed from V and 7 bases from J, the gap between germline ends came to 13 bases. The CDR3 region has the DNA TGTGCCAGCAGCCAGCGGGGGGTCAATTCACCCCTCCACTTT. This encodes CASSQRGVNSPLHF.

This clone came up once. The rearrangement joins TRBV30 to TRBJ2-3; D unclear. CDR1 is GTSNPN, CDR2 SVGIG, per germline (reference sequence). V lost 4 bases, J lost 6 bases, and 17 bases lay in between. This CDR3 has 14 residues. CDR3 residues: CAWTEFFRPDTQYF. The CDR3 DNA reads as TGTGCCTGGACCGAGTTTTTTCGTCCTGATACGCAGTATTTT.

The gene calls are TRBV27 and TRBJ1-6; TRBD1 matches 10 bases. Looked up from germline, CDR1 is MNHEY and CDR2 is SMNVEV (reference sequence). CDR3 size: 15 residues. Trimming cost V 2 bases and J 11 bases; bases outside gene matches: 6. The CDR3 coding sequence is TGTGCCAGCAGTTTAATGACAGGGGGCAGTCCACCCCTCCACTTT. Amino acids: CASSLMTGGSPPLHF.

The J gene is TRBJ1-2, the V gene TRBV18; D gene uncertain. Trimming pared 3 bases from V and 7 bases from J, leaving 24 bases between. Per the germline V gene, CDR1 is KGHSH and CDR2 is LQKENI. The CDR3 loop spans 17 amino acids. The CDR3 DNA sequence: TGTGCCAGCTCACCGACTGCGTTCCTGCCTAACTATGGTGGCTACACCTTC. Its translation is CASSPTAFLPNYGGYTF.

J is TRBJ1-2 and V is TRBV18; D remains ambiguous. This CDR3 spans 12 amino acids. V lost 4 bases to trimming and J lost 8 bases, with 11 bases between them. Germline-derived CDR1 and CDR2 are KGHSH and LQKENI. In DNA form, the CDR3 reads TGTGCCAGCTCACTCGAACAAAGAGGCTACACCTTC. Residues: CASSLEQRGYTF.

V is TRBV6-1 and J is TRBJ2-3; D may be TRBD1 (5 bases). Per the germline V gene, CDR1 is MNHNS and CDR2 is SASEGT. The V end lost 2 bases, the J end lost 0 bases, and 12 bases lay between the germline ends. This CDR3 spans 16 amino acids. The CDR3 here is CASSERTGTSTDTQYF. The CDR3, as DNA: TGTGCCAGCAGTGAACGAACAGGCACTAGCACAGATACGCAGTATTTT.

This clone was counted a single time. The CDR3 reads CASSLSIGQGVNYGYTF. The CDR3 nucleotides read TGTGCCAGCAGTTTATCGATAGGGCAGGGGGTAAACTATGGCTACACCTTC. The chain links TRBV27 to TRBJ1-2; the match to TRBD1 covers 7 bases. Germline V lookup: CDR1 MNHEY, CDR2 SMNVEV (reference sequence). Unmatched junction bases numbered 9, after V lost 0 bases and J lost 2 bases. The CDR3 loop spans 17 amino acids.

The V call is TRBV27, the J call TRBJ1-5; TRBD1 matches at 9 bases. The CDR3 length is 16 residues. Germline V CDR1 and CDR2: MNHEY, SMNVEV (reference sequence). V shed 7 bases, J shed 7 bases, and the junction held 14 bases outside the gene matches. CDR3 in DNA: TGTGCCAGCAAGCGGACAGGGGTTAATTTATACCAGCCCCAGCATTTT. Its protein is CASKRTGVNLYQPQHF.

The rearrangement joins TRBV28 to TRBJ1-4; D uncertain. The CDR3 is 14 residues long. V was shortened by 2 bases and J by 4 bases, with 8 bases between the two germline ends. Germline V CDR1 and CDR2: MDHEN, SYDVKM. The CDR3 DNA follows: TGTGCCAGCAGTTTACGGGGATTTAATGAAAAACTGTTTTTT. This encodes CASSLRGFNEKLFF.

The V call is TRBV3-1 (or the pseudogene TRBV3-2), the J call TRBJ2-7, with 8 bases lining up with TRBD1. V lost 5 bases and J lost 9; bases outside the gene matches: 12. CDR3 size: 14 residues. Germline values: CDR1 LGHDT, CDR2 YNNKEL (reference sequence). CDR3 sequence reads: CASSSRAGGAAQYF. The CDR3 DNA follows: TGTGCCAGCAGCTCCCGGGCAGGGGGCGCCGCGCAGTACTTC.

The chain recombines TRBV27 with TRBJ2-7; 7 bases are a match to TRBD2. This CDR3 contains 13 residues. Trimming removed 6 bases from V and 4 bases from J; junction bases left unmatched: 6. Germline loops: CDR1 MNHEY, CDR2 SMNVEV (reference sequence). This CDR3 is CASSSGVNYEQYF. CDR3 nucleotides: TGTGCCAGCAGCAGCGGGGTGAATTACGAGCAGTACTTC.

This chain connects TRBV9 to TRBJ1-4, with TRBD1 matching 7 bases. CDR1 and CDR2 from the germline V gene are SGDLS and YYNGEE. V shed 0 bases, J shed 0 bases, and the junction held 8 bases outside the gene matches. The CDR3 sequence is 18 residues long. Here the CDR3 reads CASSVVPGQLSTNEKLFF. CDR3 DNA sequence: TGTGCCAGCAGCGTAGTCCCGGGACAGTTATCAACTAATGAAAAACTGTTTTTT. Using reference TRBV9 and TRBJ1-4 for the parts outside the CDR3, the full variable domain is DSGVTQTPKHLITATGQRVTLRCSPRSGDLSVYWYQQSLDQGLQFLIQYYNGEERAKGNILERFSAQQFPDLHSELNLSSLELGDSALYFCASSVVPGQLSTNEKLFFGSGTQLSVL.

CDR3 nucleotide sequence: TGTGCCAGCTCACCTCTGGGGCACCCGAGCTCCTACAATGAGCAGTTCTTC. Translated, it gives CASSPLGHPSSYNEQFF. The V gene is TRBV18, the J gene TRBJ2-1; TRBD1 might be the D (5 bases). The V end lost 3 bases, the J end lost 0 bases, and 15 bases lay between the germline ends. Germline V gene lookup returns CDR1 KGHSH and CDR2 LQKENI. The CDR3 covers 17 residues. The full variable domain, with the rest looked up from reference TRBV18 and TRBJ2-1, is NAGVMQNPRHLVRRRGQEARLRCSPMKGHSHVYWYRQLPEEGLKFMVYLQKENIIDESGMPKERFSAEFPKEGPSILRIQQVVRGDSAAYFCASSPLGHPSSYNEQFFGPGTRLTVL.

The chain carries TRBV7-3 and TRBJ1-5; 7 bases align to TRBD1. This CDR3 comprises 17 residues. V shed 5 bases, J shed 2 bases, and the junction held 12 bases outside the gene matches. Per the germline V gene, CDR1 is SGHTA and CDR2 is FQGTGA. The CDR3 coding sequence is TGTGCCAGCAGCCTCGGACAGGTCAGGGGTGGCAATCAGCCCCAGCATTTT. This codes for CASSLGQVRGGNQPQHF.

The CDR3 DNA reads TGCAGCGCATACAGATTGAACACTGAAGCTTTCTTT. Amino acids: CSAYRLNTEAFF. The chain combines TRBV29-1 with TRBJ1-1; unclear D gene. This CDR3 has 12 residues. V was pared by 7 bases and J by 0 bases, with 9 bases between. Germline V CDR1 and CDR2: SQVTM, ANQGSEA. Drawing the rest from reference TRBV29-1 and TRBJ1-1, the complete variable domain is SAVISQKPSRDICQRGTSLTIQCQVDSQVTMMFWYRQQPGQSLTLIATANQGSEATYESGFVIDKFPISRPNLTFSTLTVSNMSPEDSSIYLCSAYRLNTEAFFGQGTRLTVV.

J is TRBJ1-4 and V is TRBV28, with D perhaps matching TRBD1 (5 bases). CDR1 is MDHEN, CDR2 SYDVKM, per germline. The V and J ends lost 3 bases and 7 bases respectively, with 12 bases between them. CDR3 length: 14 amino acids. The chain's CDR3 is CASSLGGAGEKLFF. The CDR3, as DNA: TGTGCCAGCAGTTTGGGCGGGGCGGGTGAAAAACTGTTTTTT.

The chain employs TRBV11-1 and TRBJ2-3; D not resolved. The V gene lost 2 bases and the J gene lost 3 bases, with 6 bases spanning the gap. The CDR3 contains 13 residues. Per the germline V gene, CDR1 is SGHAT and CDR2 is FQDESV (reference sequence). CDR3 region: CASSLRGTDTQYF. The DNA of the CDR3 is TGTGCCAGCAGCTTACGAGGAACAGATACGCAGTATTTT.

The chain carries TRBV27 and TRBJ2-1; 9 nucleotides align to TRBD1. The CDR3 has 15 amino acids. V gave up 2 bases and J gave up 5 bases; unmatched junction bases: 4. Germline V CDR1 and CDR2: MNHEY, SMNVEV (reference sequence). This CDR3 is CASSLVWTGDNEQFF. CDR3 sequence (DNA): TGTGCCAGCAGTTTAGTGTGGACAGGGGACAATGAGCAGTTCTTC.

This chain links TRBV27 with TRBJ2-5; no definite D call. The CDR3 length is 13 residues. Germline CDR1 MNHEY, CDR2 SMNVEV (reference sequence). V was trimmed by 2 bases and J by 4 bases, leaving 8 bases between them. CDR3 loop: CASSLAVGETQYF. CDR3 DNA sequence: TGTGCCAGCAGTTTAGCAGTTGGAGAGACCCAGTACTTC.

This chain connects TRBV27 to TRBJ1-5; D is unclear. The V gene's germline CDR1 is MNHEY and CDR2 SMNVEV (reference sequence). This CDR3 is built from 14 residues. V was cut by 5 bases and J by 5 bases, with 13 bases left in between. CDR3 residues: CASSPTLTDQPQHF. The CDR3 coding sequence is TGTGCCAGCAGTCCCACCCTAACGGATCAGCCCCAGCATTTT.

This clone came up once. V is TRBV10-3 and J is TRBJ1-1, with 8 nucleotides matching TRBD1. V gave up 4 bases and J gave up 5 bases; unmatched junction bases: 9. The CDR3 consists of 15 residues. The germline CDR1 and CDR2 sequences are ENHRY and SYGVKD. As DNA, the CDR3 is TGTGCCATCAGTGGCTCTTTGACAGGGGTTACTGAAGCTTTCTTT. Its translation is CAISGSLTGVTEAFF.

The V call is TRBV2, the J call TRBJ2-7, with a weak D call TRBD1 (5 bases). This CDR3 comprises 16 residues. Per the germline V gene, CDR1 is SNHLY and CDR2 is FYNNEI. The ends were cut back, 2 bases at V and 0 bases at J, with 14 bases in the middle. The CDR3 nucleotides are TGTGCCAGCAGTGAAACAGGTCTCTTCTCCTCCTACGAGCAGTACTTC. Protein: CASSETGLFSSYEQYF.

The chain recombines TRBV27 with TRBJ1-4; TRBD1 aligns across 8 bases. With V trimmed by 5 bases and J by 6 bases, 8 bases remained unmatched. Germline V gene lookup returns CDR1 MNHEY and CDR2 SMNVEV (reference sequence). The CDR3 has 15 residues. DNA of the CDR3: TGTGCCAGCAGTCCCTACTTACAGGGGGATGAAAAACTGTTTTTT. This gives the protein CASSPYLQGDEKLFF. Based on the CDR3 plus reference TRBV27 and TRBJ1-4, the full variable domain is EAQVTQNPRYLITVTGKKLTVTCSQNMNHEYMSWYRQDPGLGLRQIYYSMNVEVTDKGDVPEGYKVSRKEKRNFPLILESPSPNQTSLYFCASSPYLQGDEKLFFGSGTQLSVL.

This rearrangement joins TRBV3-1 (or the pseudogene TRBV3-2) to TRBJ1-2; 10 bases fit TRBD1. Germline V gene data show CDR1 as LGHDT and CDR2 as YNNKEL (reference sequence). The CDR3 length is 16 residues. V gave up 4 bases and J gave up 4 bases; unmatched junction bases: 9. CDR3 residues: CASSPSGTGDPYGYTF. DNA of the CDR3: TGTGCCAGCAGCCCGTCCGGGACAGGGGACCCCTATGGCTACACCTTC.